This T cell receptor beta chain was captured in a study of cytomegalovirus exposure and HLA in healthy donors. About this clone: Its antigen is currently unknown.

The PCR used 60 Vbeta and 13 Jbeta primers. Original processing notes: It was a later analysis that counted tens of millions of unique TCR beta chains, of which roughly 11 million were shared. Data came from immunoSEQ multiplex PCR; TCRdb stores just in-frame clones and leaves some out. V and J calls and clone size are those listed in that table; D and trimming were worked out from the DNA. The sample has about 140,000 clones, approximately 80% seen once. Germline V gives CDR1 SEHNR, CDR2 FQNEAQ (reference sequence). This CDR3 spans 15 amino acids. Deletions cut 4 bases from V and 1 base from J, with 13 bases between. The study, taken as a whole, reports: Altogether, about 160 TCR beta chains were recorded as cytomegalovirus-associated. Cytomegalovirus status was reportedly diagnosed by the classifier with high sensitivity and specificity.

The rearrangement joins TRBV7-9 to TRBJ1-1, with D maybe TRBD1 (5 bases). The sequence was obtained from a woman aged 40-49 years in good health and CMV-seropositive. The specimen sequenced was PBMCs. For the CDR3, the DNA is TGTGCCAGCAGCTCCCTGGGGGGACCGAACACTGAAGCTTTCTTT. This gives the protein CASSSLGGPNTEAFF. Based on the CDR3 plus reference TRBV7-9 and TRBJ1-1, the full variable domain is DTGVSQNPRHKITKRGQNVTFRCDPISEHNRLYWYRQTLGQGPEFLTYFQNEAQLEKSRLLSDRFSAERPKGSFSTLEIQRTEQGDSAMYLCASSSLGGPNTEAFFGQGTRLTVV.